The clone carrying this TCR beta chain was seen only once. No antigen is known for it. The identical CDR3 is also encoded by other nucleotide sequences in the sample. This entry comes from a study of cytomegalovirus exposure and HLA in healthy donors. In the PCR, 60 Vbeta and 13 Jbeta primers were used. The method was immunoSEQ multiplex PCR; TCRdb's version includes in-frame clones alone and lacks a portion of them. Of 150,000 to 200,000 clones listed, approximately 85% are singletons. Study-level points and caveats: The authors enumerated around 150 TCR beta chains as linked to cytomegalovirus. According to reports, the classifier identified cytomegalovirus status with high specificity and sensitivity.

CDR3 length: 14 residues. CDR1 and CDR2 (germline): MDHEN, SYDVKM. V lost 3 bases and J 4 bases, leaving 10 bases between the germline ends. The origin of this receptor is a woman between 50 and 59 years old in good health and CMV-seronegative. The chain combines TRBV28 with TRBJ1-3; no clear D gene. Specimen: PBMCs. The CDR3 sequence is CASSFRTGGNTIYF. The CDR3 DNA reads TGTGCCAGCAGTTTTCGGACGGGAGGAAACACCATATATTTT.